This T cell receptor beta chain was identified during a study of early T cells in non-severe SARS-CoV-2 infection. This clonotype was seen many times. From germline, CDR1 is SGHRS and CDR2 YFSETQ. V lost 0 bases and J lost 5, with 12 bases in between. The CDR3 is made up of 15 amino acids. One entry per CDR3 protein, called by TCRdb with MiXCR from the 5' RACE reads. The sample lists 25,000 to 30,000 distinct CDR3 sequences; about 5% were seen once. Specimen: whole blood. This clonotype originated in an adult who was a healthcare worker with PCR-confirmed SARS-CoV-2 infection or an uninfected control (not recorded which). V usage is TRBV5-1 and J usage is TRBJ2-1; D may be TRBD1 or TRBD2 (7 bases each). The CDR3 is CASSLDRGLNNEQFF. In DNA, the CDR3 is TGCGCCAGCAGCTTGGACAGGGGACTAAACAATGAGCAGTTCTTC.